Each of the 25 T cell receptor beta chains below was sequenced from the same sample in a study of cytotoxic CD8 clonotypes in ibrutinib-treated CLL. Assay: immunoSEQ multiplex PCR; the TCRdb copy retains only in-frame clones and omits some. Of a few hundred thousand clones detected, around four fifths appear once; the ten largest clones hold over 5.5%. The specimen was PBMCs, collected before ibrutinib treatment. These receptors were collected from a human donor with chronic lymphocytic leukemia.

The rearrangement uses TRBV19 and TRBJ1-2; D might be TRBD1 (6 bases). Germline CDR1 LNHDA, CDR2 SQIVND (reference sequence). This CDR3 region has 15 residues. V lost 6 bases and J 3 bases, leaving 17 bases between the germline ends. The CDR3 DNA reads as TGTGCCAGTAGGATGGGGGCAGGGTATGACTATGGCTACACCTTC. Translation: CASRMGAGYDYGYTF.

The chain has TRBV5-1 and TRBJ2-7; 8 nucleotides line up with TRBD1. Germline V lookup: CDR1 SGHRS, CDR2 YFSETQ. Trimming took 2 bases from V and 5 from J; bases not matched to a gene: 9. CDR3 length: 15 residues. CDR3 residues: CASSLTGQGFHEQYF. The CDR3, as DNA: TGCGCCAGCAGCTTAACTGGACAGGGATTTCACGAGCAGTACTTC.

The chain employs TRBV5-1 and TRBJ1-1, with TRBD1 matching 7 bases. V dropped 0 bases and J dropped 5; count of bases not matched to a gene: 7. CDR1 and CDR2 (germline): SGHRS, YFSETQ. The CDR3 runs 15 residues. For the CDR3, the DNA is TGCGCCAGCAGCTTGGCCGAGGGGGCGCGTACTGAAGCTTTCTTT. This translates into CASSLAEGARTEAFF.

This clone has more than one count but fewer than ten. The chain couples TRBV18 to TRBJ1-1, with D perhaps matching TRBD1 (6 bases). V lost 2 bases to trimming and J lost 1 base, with 8 bases between them. Germline values: CDR1 KGHSH, CDR2 LQKENI. There are 14 residues in the CDR3. The CDR3 loop is CASSPGDKNTEAFF. Here the CDR3 DNA reads TGTGCCAGCTCACCAGGGGACAAGAACACTGAAGCTTTCTTT. Based on the CDR3 plus reference TRBV18 and TRBJ1-1, the full variable domain is NAGVMQNPRHLVRRRGQEARLRCSPMKGHSHVYWYRQLPEEGLKFMVYLQKENIIDESGMPKERFSAEFPKEGPSILRIQQVVRGDSAAYFCASSPGDKNTEAFFGQGTRLTVV.

The J gene is TRBJ2-3, the V gene TRBV10-1; D ambiguous. The CDR3 totals 13 residues. Trimming shortened V by 2 bases and J by 4 bases, and 7 bases separated the two germline ends. Per germline, CDR1 WNHNN and CDR2 SYGVQD (reference sequence). The CDR3 nucleotides are TGCGCCAGCAGTGAGCGGGCCGCAGATACGCAGTATTTT. It encodes CASSERAADTQYF.

The genes are TRBV18 and TRBJ2-5; D is possibly TRBD1 (6 bases). The CDR3 is made up of 14 amino acids. V was pared by 3 bases and J by 2 bases, with 10 bases between. Germline V gives CDR1 KGHSH, CDR2 LQKENI. The CDR3 protein is CASSPTGVQETQYF. CDR3 DNA: TGTGCCAGCTCACCGACAGGCGTACAAGAGACCCAGTACTTC.

This clone has only a few counts. The CDR3 coding sequence is TGTGCCAGCAGTGAAGTCGGGACACAAGAGACCCAGTACTTC. Translated, it gives CASSEVGTQETQYF. This chain uses TRBV2 with TRBJ2-5; weak D call: TRBD1 (6 bases). CDR1 and CDR2 from the germline V gene are SNHLY and FYNNEI. This CDR3 comprises 14 residues. V was shortened by 1 base and J by 2 bases, with 8 bases between the two germline ends.

The rearrangement joins TRBV7-9 to TRBJ2-4; D could derive from TRBD1 or TRBD2 (5 bases each). Germline CDR1 and CDR2: SEHNR and FQNEAQ (reference sequence). The CDR3 consists of 14 residues. Trimming took off 2 bases at V and 8 bases at J, with 13 bases between the two ends. The CDR3 region has the DNA TGTGCCAGCAGCTTAAGGGCCTTGGGGGACATTCAGTACTTC. This encodes CASSLRALGDIQYF.

This clone was counted a single time. This chain joins TRBV4-3 and TRBJ1-2; D is uncertain. V shed 1 base and J shed 4 bases, with 19 bases lying between them. The germline V gene encodes CDR1 LGHNA and CDR2 YSLEER. This CDR3 is built from 17 residues. CDR3 bases: TGCGCCAGCAGCCAAGTTCCGCAACTAGACAAGGGCTATGGCTACACCTTC. Protein product: CASSQVPQLDKGYGYTF.

This clone was seen a few times. The CDR3 DNA reads as TGTGCCAGCAGCAATACAGGGGACGAAAAACTGTTTTTT. Translating gives CASSNTGDEKLFF. The chain links TRBV6-6 to TRBJ1-4; 7 bases agree with TRBD1. From germline, CDR1 is MNHNY and CDR2 SVGAGI (reference sequence). The V segment lost 6 bases and the J segment 8 bases; nucleotides outside the gene matches: 6. There are 13 residues in the CDR3.

The chain uses TRBV6-1 and TRBJ2-7; 9 nucleotides agree with TRBD2. Germline V gives CDR1 MNHNS, CDR2 SASEGT. The CDR3 has 15 amino acids. V trimming: 3 bases; J trimming: 3 bases; junction bases outside the gene matches: 6. CDR3 residues: CASSERLAANYEQYF. Written as DNA, the CDR3 is TGTGCCAGCAGTGAGCGACTAGCGGCAAACTACGAGCAGTACTTC.

This clone was detected only a few times. The chain links TRBV5-6 to TRBJ2-7; 9 bases agree with TRBD1. The CDR3 loop spans 16 amino acids. V lost 2 bases, J lost 3 bases, and 9 bases stayed unmatched. In germline, CDR1 is SGHDT, CDR2 YYEEEE. CDR3 amino acids: CASSFFRTGDYYEQYF. CDR3 bases: TGTGCCAGCAGCTTCTTTCGGACAGGGGACTACTACGAGCAGTACTTC. The full variable domain, its missing parts supplied by reference TRBV5-6 and TRBJ2-7, is DAGVTQSPTHLIKTRGQQVTLRCSPKSGHDTVSWYQQALGQGPQFIFQYYEEEERQRGNFPDRFSGHQFPNYSSELNVNALLLGDSALYLCASSFFRTGDYYEQYFGPGTRLTVT.

This clone was counted a single time. J is TRBJ1-2 and V is TRBV25-1; possibly TRBD1 for D (5 bases). The CDR3 spans 12 residues. V lost 5 bases and J lost 7, with 11 bases in between. Per the germline V gene, CDR1 is MGHDK and CDR2 is SYGVNS. CDR3 sequence (DNA): TGTGCCAGCAGTCATACAGGTTTTGGCTACACCTTC. This gives the protein CASSHTGFGYTF.

The V gene is TRBV6-7, the J gene TRBJ1-5, with D maybe TRBD1 (6 bases). TRBV6-7 is reported as an ORF; its role is uncertain. Trimming removed 6 bases from V and 9 bases from J, with 21 bases in between. The CDR3 has 15 amino acids. The CDR3 nucleotides are TGTGCCAGCAGCCACATGGACAGTAGAGAGTGGCCCCAGCATTTT. This translates into CASSHMDSREWPQHF.

The chain links TRBV2 to TRBJ2-7; possible D gene TRBD2, 6 bases. Germline V lookup: CDR1 SNHLY, CDR2 FYNNEI. The CDR3 length is 13 residues. V shed 7 bases and J shed 0 bases, with 10 bases lying between them. CDR3 nucleotide sequence: TGTGCCAGCAATAGCGGTTACTCCTACGAGCAGTACTTC. It yields the protein CASNSGYSYEQYF.

This chain uses TRBV15 with TRBJ1-1; possible D gene TRBD1, 5 bases. This CDR3 is 12 amino acids long. Germline lookup yields CDR1 LNHNV and CDR2 YYDKDF (reference sequence). Trimming cost V 6 bases and J 7 bases, with 12 bases left between them. Here the CDR3 reads CATREQGVEAFF. CDR3 nucleotide sequence: TGTGCCACCAGAGAGCAGGGAGTTGAAGCTTTCTTT.

V and J are TRBV6-5 and TRBJ2-2; D uncertain. V was cut by 2 bases and J by 8 bases, with 3 bases left in between. Germline V gives CDR1 MNHEY, CDR2 SVGAGI. This CDR3 spans 11 amino acids. In DNA, the CDR3 is TGTGCCAGCAGTTACGGTGGGGAGCTGTTTTTT. This codes for CASSYGGELFF.

The genes are TRBV6-1 and TRBJ1-5; D possibly corresponds to TRBD1 (5 bases). The V gene lost 3 bases and the J gene lost 4 bases, with 13 bases spanning the gap. The CDR3 covers 15 residues. Germline V CDR1 and CDR2: MNHNS, SASEGT. The chain's CDR3 is CASSDHRKINQPQHF. The CDR3 nucleotides read TGTGCCAGCAGTGATCACAGGAAGATAAATCAGCCCCAGCATTTT.

V and J are TRBV4-3 and TRBJ2-1; TRBD2 agrees at 10 bases. The ends lost 1 base at V and 6 bases at J; junction bases unmatched: 6. Germline V lookup: CDR1 LGHNA, CDR2 YSLEER. The CDR3 runs to 16 residues. Here the CDR3 DNA reads TGCGCCAGCAGCCAAGCTCGCAGCGGGAGGGCCAATGAGCAGTTCTTC. Residues: CASSQARSGRANEQFF.

The rearrangement uses TRBV5-1 and TRBJ2-3, with D maybe TRBD1 (6 bases). The CDR3 has 15 residues. V dropped 4 bases and J dropped 0 bases, with 12 bases sitting between them. Per germline, CDR1 SGHRS and CDR2 YFSETQ. The CDR3: CASSTRGYSTDTQYF. As DNA, the CDR3 is TGCGCCAGCAGCACCAGGGGATATAGCACAGATACGCAGTATTTT.

V gene TRBV11-2 combines with J gene TRBJ2-5, with 10 bases that match TRBD2. Per the germline V gene, CDR1 is SGHAT and CDR2 is FQNNGV. V shed 1 base, J shed 5 bases, and the junction held 10 bases outside the gene matches. The CDR3 runs 17 residues. CDR3 region: CASSLVGLAGVVETQYF. The CDR3 coding sequence is TGTGCCAGCAGCTTAGTTGGTCTAGCGGGAGTGGTTGAGACCCAGTACTTC.

The chain couples TRBV28 to TRBJ2-7; TRBD1 agrees at 10 bases. CDR1 and CDR2 from the germline V gene are MDHEN and SYDVKM. The V gene end was trimmed by 3 bases and the J gene end by 11 bases; junction bases not matched to a gene: 10. CDR3 length: 14 residues. CDR3 residues: CASSFETGGAPKYF. The CDR3, as DNA: TGTGCCAGCAGTTTCGAGACAGGGGGCGCTCCGAAGTACTTC.

The chain combines TRBV11-1 with TRBJ1-2; a weak D match, TRBD1 (6 bases). The V gene's germline CDR1 is SGHAT and CDR2 FQDESV (reference sequence). The CDR3 totals 15 residues. V was cut by 5 bases and J by 8 bases, with 21 bases left in between. The CDR3 DNA is TGTGCCAGCAGCCGGGACACAAACATCTTGATCGGCTACACCTTC. This sequence encodes CASSRDTNILIGYTF.

This clone was seen more than once but under ten times. The rearrangement joins TRBV7-9 to TRBJ2-1; 11 positions match TRBD1. The CDR3 runs 15 residues. With 4 bases clipped from V and 6 bases from J, the junction kept 5 bases outside the gene matches. CDR1 is SEHNR and CDR2 is FQNEAQ in the germline V gene (reference sequence). DNA of the CDR3: TGTGCCAGCAGCTCGGGACAGGGGGTAGGCAATGAGCAGTTCTTC. Translating gives CASSSGQGVGNEQFF.

The chain employs TRBV5-1 and TRBJ2-7; D is tentatively TRBD1 or TRBD2 (6 bases each). This CDR3 is 12 amino acids long. CDR1 is SGHRS, CDR2 YFSETQ, per germline. The V end was cut by 5 bases, the J end by 4 bases, with 10 bases between. CDR3 nucleotides: TGCGCCAGCAGTAGGGGGGCGTACGAGCAGTACTTC. Protein: CASSRGAYEQYF.